This paragraph covers one T cell receptor beta chain sequence. Its antigen is still unknown. This sample is drawn from a study of vaccination effects on CD4 cells after COVID-19. Findings of the study overall: Long after vaccination, the clones induced by infection and by vaccine shrank markedly in size. Sampling in the study covered few convalescent patients and included no early post-infection timepoints.

Deletions cut 7 bases from V and 0 bases from J, with 12 bases between. The germline gives CDR1 SNHLY, CDR2 FYNNEI. This CDR3 comprises 14 residues. The ViraFEST assay expanded antigen-specific CD4+ T cells with viral peptide pools before sequencing. After around ten days in culture, the CD4+ T cells were isolated. The infection with SARS-CoV-2 (confirmed by PCR) occurred in this person between March and December 2020. IL-2 at 10 IU/ml and peptides at 9.5 to 10 ug/ml were added to cultured PBMC, approximately 2 million per well. A half-volume exchange with IL-2 medium occurred on days 3 and 7. TCRdb's copy holds only in-frame clones and misses some; the assay was immunoSEQ multiplex PCR. This sample has 20,000 or so clones; about 70% occur once, and the top ten carry around a sixth.

Source: CD4+ T cells from PBMCs cultured with SARS-CoV-2 spike peptides, taken before COVID-19 vaccination. The sequence was collected from a human donor who had a prior SARS-CoV-2 infection. The V call is TRBV2, the J call TRBJ1-1; unclear D gene. CDR3 DNA sequence: TGTGCCAGCAACCAGGCGGGCATGAACACTGAAGCTTTCTTT. Its translation is CASNQAGMNTEAFF.